One sample yielded the 25 T cell receptor beta chains listed below, sequenced in a study of Graves' ophthalmopathy and Graves' hyperthyroidism. For repertoire sequencing, the TCR beta CDR3 regions were amplified from RNA transcripts. The first round was an RT-PCR with HTBI primers, and the second round was a multiplex PCR. A single record per CDR3 protein comes from TCRdb applying MiXCR to the multiplex PCR reads. The sample lists 300,000 to 400,000 distinct CDR3 sequences, about 15% seen once, with roughly 2.3% in the top ten. The sequenced material came from peripheral blood. Receptors were obtained from an adult woman with stable Graves' hyperthyroidism.

In this sample, this clonotype turned up many times. This rearrangement joins TRBV2 to TRBJ2-7; 9 positions match TRBD1. Trimming cost V 3 bases and J 7 bases; bases outside gene matches: 10. CDR1 and CDR2 from the germline V gene are SNHLY and FYNNEI. This CDR3 comprises 15 residues. The CDR3 sequence is CASSDFGQGHREQYF. CDR3 nucleotides: TGTGCCAGCAGTGACTTTGGACAGGGGCATAGAGAGCAGTACTTC. Variable domain in full (rest from reference TRBV2 and TRBJ2-7): EPEVTQTPSHQVTQMGQEVILRCVPISNHLYFYWYRQILGQKVEFLVSFYNNEISEKSEIFDDQFSVERPDGSNFTLKIRSTKLEDSAMYFCASSDFGQGHREQYFGPGTRLTVT.

This clonotype was detected many times. The chain recombines TRBV6-1 with TRBJ2-5, with D maybe TRBD2 (5 bases). Trimming shortened V by 5 bases and J by 1 base, and 11 bases separated the two germline ends. This CDR3 is 14 amino acids long. Per the germline V gene, CDR1 is MNHNS and CDR2 is SASEGT. The CDR3 region has the DNA TGTGCCAGCAGTCCCCGGGAACTCCAAGAGACCCAGTACTTC. Translation: CASSPRELQETQYF.

This chain joins TRBV6-1 and TRBJ2-6; 7 nucleotides agree with TRBD1. The junction had 10 bases not matched to a gene; V was cut back by 3 bases and J by 8 bases. The CDR3 is 16 amino acids. The germline V gene encodes CDR1 MNHNS and CDR2 SASEGT. The CDR3 region has the DNA TGTGCCAGCAGTGATAGGACAGGAATTGCCACCAACGTCCTGACTTTC. Residues: CASSDRTGIATNVLTF.

This clonotype has at least ten counts. The chain uses TRBV5-1 and TRBJ2-7; the D gene is possibly TRBD2 (5 bases). This CDR3 comprises 14 residues. Trimming left V 9 bases short and J 1 base short, with 17 bases between. The V gene's germline CDR1 is SGHRS and CDR2 YFSETQ. The DNA for the CDR3 is TGCGCCACGGCACAAAGCGGCAATTCCTACGAGCAGTACTTC. This translates into CATAQSGNSYEQYF.

This clonotype has ten or more counts. The chain is built from TRBV4-1 and TRBJ1-1; D not resolved. Trimming cost V 1 base and J 4 bases, with 10 bases left between them. The CDR3 length is 14 residues. Germline CDR1 and CDR2: MGHRA and YSYEKL. The CDR3 DNA is TGCGCCAGCAGCCAAGTACCCGACCTCACTGAAGCTTTCTTT. Amino acids: CASSQVPDLTEAFF.

The chain links TRBV6-5 to TRBJ1-6; possibly TRBD1 for D (5 bases). The germline V gene encodes CDR1 MNHEY and CDR2 SVGAGI. V lost 4 bases and J lost 9, with 13 bases in between. The CDR3 totals 14 residues. CDR3: CASSSMGPVSPLHF. The DNA for the CDR3 is TGTGCCAGCAGTTCCATGGGGCCAGTTTCACCCCTCCACTTT.

This clonotype was counted at least ten times. V and J are TRBV4-3 and TRBJ1-5; D is perhaps TRBD1 (6 bases). The CDR3 runs 15 residues. The V gene's germline CDR1 is LGHNA and CDR2 YSLEER. V lost 1 base to trimming and J lost 6 bases, with 13 bases between them. CDR3 sequence: CASSQVRGLGQPQHF. In DNA form, the CDR3 reads TGCGCCAGCAGCCAAGTCAGGGGCCTCGGTCAGCCCCAGCATTTT.

This clonotype was observed at least ten times. This chain connects TRBV11-2 to TRBJ2-7; no firm D call. V lost 0 bases to trimming and J lost 4 bases, with 10 bases between them. Germline CDR1 and CDR2: SGHAT and FQNNGV. CDR3 size: 14 residues. Here the CDR3 DNA reads TGTGCCAGCAGCTTAGATCTCGGGCAATACGAGCAGTACTTC. Its translation: CASSLDLGQYEQYF.

This clonotype was counted ten times or more. The J gene is TRBJ2-7, the V gene TRBV19, with unresolved D. Trimming removed 5 bases from V and 0 bases from J, with 11 bases in between. Looked up from germline, CDR1 is LNHDA and CDR2 is SQIVND (reference sequence). The CDR3 runs 14 residues. The CDR3 DNA sequence: TGTGCCAGTAGTGAGGAACGTGGCTCCTACGAGCAGTACTTC. Protein sequence: CASSEERGSYEQYF.

At least ten counts were recorded for this clonotype. This chain joins TRBV7-2 and TRBJ1-2, with D possibly TRBD1 on 5 matching bases. Germline CDR1 reads SGHTA; CDR2 reads FQGNSA. V lost 0 bases and J 6 bases, leaving 14 bases between the germline ends. This CDR3 is 15 amino acids long. The CDR3 DNA follows: TGTGCCAGCAGCTTAGCGCAGGGCGAATTTAATGGCTACACCTTC. It codes for CASSLAQGEFNGYTF. The variable domain in full, completed from reference TRBV7-2 and TRBJ1-2, reads GAGVSQSPSNKVTEKGKDVELRCDPISGHTALYWYRQSLGQGLEFLIYFQGNSAPDKSGLPSDRFSAERTGGSVSTLTIQRTQQEDSAVYLCASSLAQGEFNGYTFGSGTRLTVV.

About this clonotype itself: The CDR3 carries no conserved terminal phenylalanine or tryptophan, so it likely arises from a read error. The DNA is omitted, as the CDR3 cannot be located on it reliably, and the CDR3 follows TCRdb's listing. The rearrangement joins TRBV28 to TRBJ1-2; the DNA was not compared with TRBD1, the D call given in the table. The CDR3 totals 15 residues, both ends included. The germline gives CDR1 MDHEN, CDR2 SYDVKM. This CDR3 is CASSFPQGEAYGYRV.

The table lists this clonotype with a few counts. This may stem from a read error, because a much larger clone lies one nucleotide away. This chain joins TRBV28 and TRBJ2-4, with D unclear. The CDR3 contains 15 residues. Germline values: CDR1 MDHEN, CDR2 SYDVKM. The CDR3 nucleotides read TGTGCCAGCAGCCCCGGCCCCGTCGCCAAAAACATTAAGTACTTC. Residues: CASSPGPVAKNIKYF.

This clonotype was picked up many times. The chain combines TRBV5-8 with TRBJ2-7; no clear D. Germline assignment: CDR1 SGHTS and CDR2 YDEGEE. The CDR3 loop spans 14 amino acids. V was shortened by 3 bases and J by 0 bases, with 10 bases between the two germline ends. The CDR3 nucleotides read TGTGCCAGCAGCTCCGGGTGGGGCTCCTACGAGCAGTACTTC. This encodes CASSSGWGSYEQYF.

This clonotype has a count of ten or more. This chain joins TRBV29-1 and TRBJ1-1, with TRBD1 matching over 7 bases. With 3 bases clipped from V and 4 bases from J, the junction kept 5 bases outside the gene matches. Germline lookup yields CDR1 SQVTM and CDR2 ANQGSEA. The CDR3 extends over 13 amino acids. CDR3 DNA: TGCAGCGTTGAGACAGGGTGGGGCACTGAAGCTTTCTTT. It is translated as CSVETGWGTEAFF.

This clonotype was detected ten times or more. The V and J genes are TRBV27 and TRBJ1-1; D possibly corresponds to TRBD1 (5 bases). Trimming removed 8 bases from V and 3 bases from J, with 16 bases in between. This CDR3 spans 14 amino acids. CDR1 is MNHEY and CDR2 is SMNVEV in the germline V gene (reference sequence). CDR3 protein: CASWPQGAHTEAFF. CDR3 DNA: TGTGCCAGCTGGCCCCAGGGTGCCCACACTGAAGCTTTCTTT.

This chain joins TRBV27 and TRBJ1-2; a possible D gene is TRBD1 (5 bases). The V gene's germline CDR1 is MNHEY and CDR2 SMNVEV (reference sequence). Trimming removed 6 bases at V and 8 bases at J, with 19 bases between. The CDR3 length is 14 residues. This chain's CDR3 is CASRTVGASRGYTF. CDR3 coding DNA: TGTGCCAGCAGAACGGTAGGGGCTTCGCGGGGCTACACCTTC.

This clonotype has at least ten counts. This chain joins TRBV20-1 and TRBJ1-1; tentative D call: TRBD1 (5 bases). Per the germline V gene, CDR1 is DFQATT and CDR2 is SNEGSKA (reference sequence). The CDR3 has 14 amino acids. Trimming pared 1 base from V and 5 bases from J, leaving 14 bases between. Here the CDR3 reads CSARAAGKGTEAFF. Here the CDR3 DNA reads TGCAGTGCTAGAGCCGCCGGAAAGGGGACTGAAGCTTTCTTT.

This clonotype showed up many times. This chain joins TRBV15 and TRBJ2-7; D is perhaps TRBD1 or TRBD2 (6 bases each). CDR3 size: 16 residues. V lost 1 base and J 0 bases, leaving 13 bases between the germline ends. Germline lookup yields CDR1 LNHNV and CDR2 YYDKDF (reference sequence). The CDR3 sequence: CATSRAGAGSSYEQYF. DNA for the CDR3: TGTGCCACCAGCAGAGCGGGGGCAGGATCCTCCTACGAGCAGTACTTC.

This clonotype has ten or more counts. The chain employs TRBV5-1 and TRBJ2-7; no clear D. Trimming stripped 3 bases from V and 4 bases from J, with 14 bases between. CDR3 size: 14 residues. Germline V gene lookup returns CDR1 SGHRS and CDR2 YFSETQ. For the CDR3, the DNA is TGCGCCAGCAGCTACCAGATACCCGTTTACGAGCAGTACTTC. Amino acid sequence: CASSYQIPVYEQYF.

This clonotype has a count of ten or more. This chain connects TRBV24-1 to TRBJ1-1, with TRBD1 matching over 8 bases. CDR3 length: 15 residues. CDR1 and CDR2 (germline): KGHDR, SFDVKD. The J segment lost 1 base and the V segment lost 4 bases, leaving 4 bases of the junction unmatched. The CDR3 spells CATSDRQGKNTEAFF. The CDR3 DNA follows: TGTGCCACCAGTGACCGACAGGGGAAGAACACTGAAGCTTTCTTT.

This clonotype was counted once. The chain uses TRBV13 and TRBJ2-3; 8 positions match TRBD1. The length of the CDR3 is 14 residues. The germline gives CDR1 PRHDT, CDR2 FYEKMQ (reference sequence). V shed 7 bases and J 6 bases; nucleotides not matched to a gene: 9. For the CDR3, the DNA is TGTGCCAGCATGCGCGACAGGGGTAGGGATACGCAGTATTTT. Translation: CASMRDRGRDTQYF.

The chain couples TRBV7-9 to TRBJ2-7; D unresolved. V was cut by 5 bases and J by 6 bases, with 20 bases left in between. The CDR3 loop spans 15 amino acids. Germline V gene sequence: CDR1 SEHNR, CDR2 FQNEAQ (reference sequence). CDR3 nucleotide sequence: TGTGCCAGCAGCCACCGGCGCTTAACCTCTACCGAGCAGTACTTC. Its translation is CASSHRRLTSTEQYF.

The table lists this clonotype with many counts. The rearrangement uses TRBV10-3 and TRBJ2-7; 8 nucleotides align to TRBD1. The CDR3 contains 15 residues. Unmatched junction bases numbered 7, after V lost 6 bases and J lost 0 bases. Per germline, CDR1 ENHRY and CDR2 SYGVKD. Here the CDR3 reads CAIRNSGTGSYEQYF. The CDR3 DNA follows: TGTGCCATCAGAAACTCCGGGACAGGCTCCTACGAGCAGTACTTC.

This clonotype was seen at least ten times. This chain joins TRBV5-1 and TRBJ1-1, with 8 nucleotides matching TRBD1. The trim removed 4 bases at V and 4 bases at J, leaving 6 bases unmatched. This CDR3 contains 14 residues. The germline V gene has CDR1 SGHRS and CDR2 YFSETQ. Here the CDR3 DNA reads TGCGCCAGCAGCATCGGGACAGGTGGCACTGAAGCTTTCTTT. It codes for CASSIGTGGTEAFF.

With regard to this clonotype: No conserved phenylalanine or tryptophan is present at the end of the CDR3, so a read error is the likely explanation. It is unclear where the CDR3 begins or ends on the DNA, so no DNA is shown, and the CDR3 is as TCRdb lists it. The chain employs TRBV28 and TRBJ1-1; whether TRBD1, the table's D call, matches the DNA was not checked. Both ends counted, the CDR3 spans 15 residues. Germline-derived CDR1 and CDR2 are MDHEN and SYDVKM. The CDR3 here is CASWGQGSKDTEACL.